This TCR beta chain was captured in a study of tumor and adjacent non-tumor tissue in lung cancer (dated by TCRdb to the late 2010s). Describing the broader study: Patients with adenocarcinoma (over 11), squamous cell carcinoma (2) and small cell lung cancer (1) were included in the cohort. The roughly 15 enrolled patients, of whom approximately 10 were men and 5 were women, were aged about 31 to 76 years and were diagnosed with TNM stage I to III disease. A total of approximately 130,000,000 productive TCRbeta reads were generated by sequencing, corresponding to an average of approximately 4.3 million reads per sample. Using bulk TCRbeta repertoires from under 17 lung cancer patients, the study set lung tumor tissue side by side with matched distant non-tumor lung tissue. Around 31 paired specimens, one tumor and one normal lung sample per patient, were profiled by TCRbeta CDR3 sequencing.

Note on this clonotype: It has no known antigen specificity. A much bigger clone sits one base away, suggesting this may be a read error.

RNA was isolated from bulk, unsorted tissue, and RNA quality was assessed with a NanoDrop ND-1000 and an Agilent 2100. The donors were newly diagnosed lung cancer patients admitted for thoracic surgery in China from August to November 2014 who had not received prior chemotherapy. Anyone who had undergone radiotherapy or chemotherapy before, or who had another cancer at the same time, was left out of the study. Surgical tissue pieces of about 1-2.2 cm3 were preserved in RNAlater solution and were kept at -80 degrees C until use. On the study overall, not on this receptor specifically: TCR diversity (inverse Simpson) was significantly higher in tumor than in normal lung tissue (roughly 430 vs 170, P = 0.0075, Mann-Whitney U test). Younger patients had significantly higher TCR diversity, and higher tumor TCR diversity was associated with shorter overall and disease-free survival. The sequencing platform is not named in the methods, and unique molecular identifiers are not mentioned. The top 100 clones accounted for a significantly larger cumulative portion of the repertoire in normal lung than in tumor tissue. With only approximately 16 patients in the cohort, the authors noted that larger samples and more detailed clinical data are needed. Because peripheral blood was not sequenced, the blood TCRbeta repertoires of the lung cancer patients in the study went unexamined.

The library came from multiplex PCR. TCRdb shows the sequencer as Illumina HiSeq 2500. TCRbeta libraries were built by three rounds of nested PCR using primers (Table S4), following protocols modified from ARM-PCR. Before sequencing, PCR products of 200-500 bp were excised from the gel and purified with the QIAquick gel extraction kit. Per the authors' processing: Reads were cleaned using Trimmomatic, were merged into complete CDR3 sequences using FLASH, and were assigned to V(D)J germline segments using MiTCR. Clonal diversity was calculated as the inverse Simpson's index using VDJtools. In-frame sequences without a premature stop codon were defined as productive reads. TCRdb took the public reads, trimmed them with fastp at Q25, ran MiXCR for clone calling and kept in-frame beta chains. Records with the same CDR3 protein are collapsed into one entry carrying the most frequent genes and DNA. These V and J calls rely on TCRdb rather than the paper's analysis. Here the sample has about 81,000 distinct CDR3 sequences; 55% to 75% occur a single time. The ten largest clonotypes hold approximately 10% of the sample.

CDR1 is given as SGHDT and CDR2 as YYEEEE, both from the germline V gene. Reading from cysteine to phenylalanine, the CDR3 counts 11 amino acids. Of all the DNA, just the CDR3 is kept, 33 bases in frame from base 1. The sample was lung tumor tissue. The chain links TRBV5-6 with TRBJ1-1, with no reliable assignment of the D segment. The source of this sequence is a woman in her thirties or forties with non-small cell lung cancer. The CDR3 loop reads CTSSLGDEAFF. At the DNA level, the sequence is TGTACCAGCAGCTTGGGAGATGAAGCTTTCTTT.